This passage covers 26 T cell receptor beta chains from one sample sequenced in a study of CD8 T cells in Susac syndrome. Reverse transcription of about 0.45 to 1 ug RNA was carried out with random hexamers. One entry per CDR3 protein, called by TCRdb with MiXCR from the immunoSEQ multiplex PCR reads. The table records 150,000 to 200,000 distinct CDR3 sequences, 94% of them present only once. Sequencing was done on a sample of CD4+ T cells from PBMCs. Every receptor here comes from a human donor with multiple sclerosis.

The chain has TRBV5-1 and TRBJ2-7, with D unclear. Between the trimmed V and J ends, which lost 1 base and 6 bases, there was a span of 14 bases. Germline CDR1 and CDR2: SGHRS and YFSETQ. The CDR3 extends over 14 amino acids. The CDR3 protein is CASSLSQLLGEQYF. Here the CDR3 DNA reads TGCGCCAGCAGCTTGTCCCAGCTCCTGGGCGAGCAGTACTTC.

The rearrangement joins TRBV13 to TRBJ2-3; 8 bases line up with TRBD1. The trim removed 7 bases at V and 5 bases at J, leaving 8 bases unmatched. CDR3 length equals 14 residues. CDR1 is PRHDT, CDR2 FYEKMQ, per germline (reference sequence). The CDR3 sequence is CASTSGQGGDTQYF. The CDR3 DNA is TGTGCCAGCACTTCTGGACAGGGAGGAGATACGCAGTATTTT.

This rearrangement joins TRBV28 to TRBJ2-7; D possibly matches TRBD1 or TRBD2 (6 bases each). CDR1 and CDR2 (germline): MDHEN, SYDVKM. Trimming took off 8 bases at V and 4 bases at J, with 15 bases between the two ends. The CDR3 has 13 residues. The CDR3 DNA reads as TGTGCCAGCTGGGGGGACAAACAATACGAGCAGTACTTC. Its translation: CASWGDKQYEQYF.

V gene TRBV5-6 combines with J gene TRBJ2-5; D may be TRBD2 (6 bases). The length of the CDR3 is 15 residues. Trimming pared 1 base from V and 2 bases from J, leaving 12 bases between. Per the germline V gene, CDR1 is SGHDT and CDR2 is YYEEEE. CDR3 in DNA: TGTGCCAGCAGCTTGCGGGGGTTGATTCAAGAGACCCAGTACTTC. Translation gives CASSLRGLIQETQYF.

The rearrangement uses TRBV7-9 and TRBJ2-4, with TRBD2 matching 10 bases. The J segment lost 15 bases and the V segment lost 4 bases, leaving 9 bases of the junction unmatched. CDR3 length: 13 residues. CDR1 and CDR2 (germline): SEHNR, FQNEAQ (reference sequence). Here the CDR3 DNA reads TGTGCCAGCAGCTCGGCCGGGGAGCGGGAGGGGTACTTC. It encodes CASSSAGEREGYF. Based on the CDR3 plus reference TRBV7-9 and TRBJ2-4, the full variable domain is DTGVSQNPRHKITKRGQNVTFRCDPISEHNRLYWYRQTLGQGPEFLTYFQNEAQLEKSRLLSDRFSAERPKGSFSTLEIQRTEQGDSAMYLCASSSAGEREGYFGAGTRLSVL.

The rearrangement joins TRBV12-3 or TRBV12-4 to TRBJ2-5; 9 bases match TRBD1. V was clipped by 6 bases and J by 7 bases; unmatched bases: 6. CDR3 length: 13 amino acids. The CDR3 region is CASSRQGVGTQYF. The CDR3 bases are TGTGCCAGCAGCAGACAGGGGGTTGGGACCCAGTACTTC.

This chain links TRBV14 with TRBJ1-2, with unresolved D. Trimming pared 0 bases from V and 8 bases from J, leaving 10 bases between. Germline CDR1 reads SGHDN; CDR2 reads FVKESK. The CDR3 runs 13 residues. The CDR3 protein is CASSQDRQSGYTF. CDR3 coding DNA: TGTGCCAGCAGCCAAGATCGACAATCAGGCTACACCTTC.

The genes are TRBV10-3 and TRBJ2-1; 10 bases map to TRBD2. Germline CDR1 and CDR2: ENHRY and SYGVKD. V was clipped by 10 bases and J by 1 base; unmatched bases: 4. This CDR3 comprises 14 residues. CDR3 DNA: TGTGCCACCCTAGCGGGAGAGTCCTACAATGAGCAGTTCTTC. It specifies CATLAGESYNEQFF.

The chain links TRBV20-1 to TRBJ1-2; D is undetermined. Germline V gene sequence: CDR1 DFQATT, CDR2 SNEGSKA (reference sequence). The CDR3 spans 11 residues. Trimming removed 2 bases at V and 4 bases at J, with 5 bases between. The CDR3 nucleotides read TGCAGTGCTAGACACTCCTATGGCTACACCTTC. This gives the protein CSARHSYGYTF.

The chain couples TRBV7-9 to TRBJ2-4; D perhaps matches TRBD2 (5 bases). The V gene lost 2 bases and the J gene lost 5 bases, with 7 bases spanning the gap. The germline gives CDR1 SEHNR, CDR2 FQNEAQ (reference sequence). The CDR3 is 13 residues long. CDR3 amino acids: CASSLTGENIQYF. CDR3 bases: TGTGCCAGCAGCTTAACCGGGGAAAACATTCAGTACTTC.

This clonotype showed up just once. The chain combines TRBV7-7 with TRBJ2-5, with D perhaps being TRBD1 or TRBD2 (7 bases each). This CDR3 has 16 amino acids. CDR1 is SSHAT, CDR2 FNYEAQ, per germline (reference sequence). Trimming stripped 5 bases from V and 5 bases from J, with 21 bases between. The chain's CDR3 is CASSRGGQPLKETQYF. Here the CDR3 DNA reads TGTGCCAGCAGCCGCGGGGGACAGCCCCTGAAGGAGACCCAGTACTTC.

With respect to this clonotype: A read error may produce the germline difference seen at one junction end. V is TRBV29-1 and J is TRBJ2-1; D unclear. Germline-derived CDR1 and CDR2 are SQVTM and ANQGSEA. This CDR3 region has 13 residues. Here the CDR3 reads CSVKTTTYNEQFF. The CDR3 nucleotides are TGCAGCGTTAAAACCACTACGTACAATGAACAGTTCTTC.

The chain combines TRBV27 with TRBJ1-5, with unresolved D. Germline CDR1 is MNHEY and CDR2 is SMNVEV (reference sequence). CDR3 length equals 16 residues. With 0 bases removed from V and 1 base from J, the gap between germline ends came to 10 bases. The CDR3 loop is CASSLSGVLSNQPQHF. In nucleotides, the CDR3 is TGTGCCAGCAGTTTATCAGGAGTGTTGAGCAATCAGCCCCAGCATTTT.

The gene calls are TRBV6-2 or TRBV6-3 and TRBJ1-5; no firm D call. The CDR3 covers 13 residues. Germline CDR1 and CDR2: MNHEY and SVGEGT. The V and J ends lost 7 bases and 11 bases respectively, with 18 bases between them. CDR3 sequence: CASNPTETRAQHF. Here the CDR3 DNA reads TGTGCCAGCAATCCTACCGAGACTAGGGCCCAGCATTTT.

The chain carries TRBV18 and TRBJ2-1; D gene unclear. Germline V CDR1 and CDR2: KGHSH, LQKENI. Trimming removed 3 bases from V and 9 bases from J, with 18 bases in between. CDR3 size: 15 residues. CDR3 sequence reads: CASSPRASELGEQFF. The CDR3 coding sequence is TGTGCCAGCTCACCGCGAGCCAGCGAACTCGGTGAGCAGTTCTTC. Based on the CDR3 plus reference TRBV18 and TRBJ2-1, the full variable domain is NAGVMQNPRHLVRRRGQEARLRCSPMKGHSHVYWYRQLPEEGLKFMVYLQKENIIDESGMPKERFSAEFPKEGPSILRIQQVVRGDSAAYFCASSPRASELGEQFFGPGTRLTVL.

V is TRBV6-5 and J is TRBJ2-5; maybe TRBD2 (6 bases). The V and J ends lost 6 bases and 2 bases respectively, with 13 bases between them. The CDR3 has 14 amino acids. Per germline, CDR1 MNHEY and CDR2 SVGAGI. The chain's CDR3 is CASSTTSSQETQYF. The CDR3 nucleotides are TGTGCCAGCAGCACCACTAGCAGTCAAGAGACCCAGTACTTC.

The CDR3 DNA reads TGCGCCAGCAGCTTGGAGGCGGGAGGCTACAATGAGCAGTTCTTC. Translated, it gives CASSLEAGGYNEQFF. The V and J genes are TRBV5-1 and TRBJ2-1; 8 nucleotides agree with TRBD2. The CDR3 covers 15 residues. Germline-derived CDR1 and CDR2 are SGHRS and YFSETQ. The junction had 2 bases not matched to a gene; V was cut back by 0 bases and J by 3 bases.

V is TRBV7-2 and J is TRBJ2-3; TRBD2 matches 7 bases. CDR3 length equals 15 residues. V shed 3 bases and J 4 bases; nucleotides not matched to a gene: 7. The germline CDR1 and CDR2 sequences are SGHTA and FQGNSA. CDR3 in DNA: TGTGCCAGCAGCTTGGGGGGGGTTTCCGCAGATACGCAGTATTTT. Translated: CASSLGGVSADTQYF.

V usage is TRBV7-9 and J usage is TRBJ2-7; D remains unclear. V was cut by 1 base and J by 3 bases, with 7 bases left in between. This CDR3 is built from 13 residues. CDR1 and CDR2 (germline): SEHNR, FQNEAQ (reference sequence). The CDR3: CASSLDSNYEQYF. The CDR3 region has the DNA TGTGCCAGCAGCTTAGACAGTAACTACGAGCAGTACTTC.

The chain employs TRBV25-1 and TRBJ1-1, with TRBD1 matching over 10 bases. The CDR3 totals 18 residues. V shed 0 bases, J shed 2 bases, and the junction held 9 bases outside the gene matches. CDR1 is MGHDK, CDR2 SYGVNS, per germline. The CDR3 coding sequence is TGTGCCAGCAGTGAATACCCCGGGACAGGGGAAGAAAACACTGAAGCTTTCTTT. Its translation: CASSEYPGTGEENTEAFF.

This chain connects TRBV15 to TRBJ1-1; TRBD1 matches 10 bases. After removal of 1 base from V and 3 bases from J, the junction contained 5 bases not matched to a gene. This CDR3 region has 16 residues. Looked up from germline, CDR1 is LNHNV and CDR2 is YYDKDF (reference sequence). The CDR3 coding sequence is TGTGCCACCAGCAGAGGATCCGGGACAGGGGACACTGAAGCTTTCTTT. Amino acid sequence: CATSRGSGTGDTEAFF.

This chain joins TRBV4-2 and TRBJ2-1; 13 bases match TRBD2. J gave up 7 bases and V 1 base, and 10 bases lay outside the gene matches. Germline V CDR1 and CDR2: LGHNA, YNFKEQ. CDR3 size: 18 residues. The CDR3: CASSQVGTSGTSGNEQFF. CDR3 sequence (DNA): TGTGCCAGCAGCCAAGTTGGGACTAGCGGGACCTCTGGGAATGAGCAGTTCTTC.

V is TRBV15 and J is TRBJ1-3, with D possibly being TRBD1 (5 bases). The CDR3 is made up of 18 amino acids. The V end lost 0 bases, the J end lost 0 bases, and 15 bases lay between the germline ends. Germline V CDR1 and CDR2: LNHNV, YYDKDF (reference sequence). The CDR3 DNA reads TGTGCCACCAGCAGAGAGACTGCCTGGGGGAGCTCTGGAAACACCATATATTTT. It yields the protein CATSRETAWGSSGNTIYF.

CDR3 bases: TGTGCCAGCAGAATCGAACCGACGGGCACTGAAGCTTTCTTT. Protein product: CASRIEPTGTEAFF. The rearrangement joins TRBV2 to TRBJ1-1; D gene unclear. CDR1 and CDR2 (germline): SNHLY, FYNNEI. The CDR3 is 14 residues long. V was cut by 6 bases and J by 4 bases, with 15 bases left in between.

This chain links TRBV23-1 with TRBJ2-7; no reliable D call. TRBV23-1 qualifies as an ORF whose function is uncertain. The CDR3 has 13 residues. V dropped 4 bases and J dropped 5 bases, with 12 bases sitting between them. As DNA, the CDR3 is TGCGCCAGCAGTCGTCCCCAGGTCAACGAGCAGTACTTC. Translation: CASSRPQVNEQYF.

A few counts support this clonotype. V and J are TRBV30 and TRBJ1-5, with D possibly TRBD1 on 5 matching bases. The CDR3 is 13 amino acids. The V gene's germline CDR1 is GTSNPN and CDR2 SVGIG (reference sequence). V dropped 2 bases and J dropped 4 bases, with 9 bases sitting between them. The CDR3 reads CAWSRGSNQPQHF. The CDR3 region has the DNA TGTGCCTGGAGTCGGGGGTCAAATCAGCCCCAGCATTTT.